One sample yielded the 14 T cell receptor beta chains listed below, sequenced in a study of blood T cell repertoires in COVID-19. The protocol was immunoSEQ multiplex PCR, while the TCRdb copy is restricted to in-frame clones and leaves out a portion. The table lists roughly 60,000 clones, around 87% of them singletons. Sequencing was done on a sample of peripheral blood. These receptors originate from a human donor with active COVID-19. The donor label of this sample is uncertain.

V usage is TRBV3-1 (or the pseudogene TRBV3-2) and J usage is TRBJ2-6; D gene unclear. This CDR3 has 14 amino acids. Per the germline V gene, CDR1 is LGHDT and CDR2 is YNNKEL (reference sequence). V dropped 3 bases and J dropped 0 bases, with 3 bases sitting between them. CDR3 nucleotide sequence: TGTGCCAGCAGCCAGGCCTCTGGGGCCAACGTCCTGACTTTC. As protein: CASSQASGANVLTF.

The chain couples TRBV6-5 to TRBJ1-5, with 7 positions matching TRBD1. Germline CDR1 is MNHEY and CDR2 is SVGAGI. This CDR3 has 14 amino acids. J lost 4 bases, V lost 6 bases, and 6 bases had no gene match. As DNA, the CDR3 is TGTGCCAGCAGGCGGACAGGCAGTAATCAGCCCCAGCATTTT. It translates to CASRRTGSNQPQHF.

The chain uses TRBV6-1 and TRBJ2-1; D is ambiguous. The CDR3 extends over 15 amino acids. Trimming left V 2 bases short and J 1 base short, with 9 bases between. The germline gives CDR1 MNHNS, CDR2 SASEGT. In DNA form, the CDR3 reads TGTGCCAGCAGTGAAAATAGTATGTCCTACAATGAGCAGTTCTTC. It is translated as CASSENSMSYNEQFF.

This clone was found many times. The chain couples TRBV4-1 to TRBJ1-2; D ambiguous. The germline V gene encodes CDR1 MGHRA and CDR2 YSYEKL. The V and J ends lost 6 bases and 2 bases respectively, with 10 bases between them. The CDR3 is 13 amino acids. The CDR3 bases are TGCGCCAGCAGTCTGCTCGGGAACTATGGCTACACCTTC. It codes for CASSLLGNYGYTF.

V usage is TRBV6-4 and J usage is TRBJ1-2; TRBD1 agrees at 7 bases. This CDR3 comprises 16 residues. Trimming removed 5 bases from V and 5 bases from J; junction bases left unmatched: 14. CDR1 is MRHNA and CDR2 is SNTAGT in the germline V gene. CDR3 nucleotides: TGTGCCAGCAGTCGATCTCCGGGACAGCCGCAATATGGCTACACCTTC. This sequence encodes CASSRSPGQPQYGYTF.

This chain links TRBV5-6 with TRBJ2-1; D unresolved. The germline gives CDR1 SGHDT, CDR2 YYEEEE. The CDR3 has 12 residues. Trimming removed 2 bases from V and 15 bases from J, with 15 bases in between. This CDR3 is CASSFGLMMGFF. CDR3 DNA sequence: TGTGCCAGCAGCTTCGGGTTGATGATGGGGTTCTTC.

CDR3 coding DNA: TGTGCCAGCAGCGGACTAGCGGGAGAAAATGAGCAGTTCTTC. Translated, it gives CASSGLAGENEQFF. This chain joins TRBV2 and TRBJ2-1; the match to TRBD2 covers 13 bases. The J segment lost 7 bases and the V segment lost 6 bases, leaving 3 bases of the junction unmatched. Germline V gives CDR1 SNHLY, CDR2 FYNNEI. The CDR3 loop spans 14 amino acids.

The J gene is TRBJ2-2, the V gene TRBV2; TRBD1 is a possible D gene (5 bases). The germline V gene encodes CDR1 SNHLY and CDR2 FYNNEI. Deletions cut 6 bases from V and 2 bases from J, with 16 bases between. The CDR3 length is 16 residues. The CDR3 DNA reads as TGTGCCAGCAGGCTTTTTGGGCAGGGAAACACCGGGGAGCTGTTTTTT. Protein: CASRLFGQGNTGELFF.

The chain couples TRBV10-2 to TRBJ1-3; TRBD1 agrees at 9 bases. CDR1 and CDR2 (germline): WSHSY, SAAADI. The CDR3 sequence is 15 residues long. The trim removed 6 bases at V and 1 base at J, leaving 4 bases unmatched. Here the CDR3 reads CASRRGTGSGNTIYF. The DNA of the CDR3 is TGCGCCAGCAGACGAGGGACAGGGTCTGGAAACACCATATATTTT.

This chain joins TRBV7-6 and TRBJ2-6; perhaps TRBD1 as D (5 bases). Trimming left V 5 bases short and J 1 base short, with 9 bases between. The CDR3 runs 15 residues. Germline V CDR1 and CDR2: SGHVS, FNYEAQ. The CDR3 reads CASSQRQSGANVLTF. The CDR3 nucleotides read TGTGCCAGCAGCCAACGACAGTCTGGGGCCAACGTCCTGACTTTC.

The chain uses TRBV11-3 and TRBJ1-5; 9 nucleotides align to TRBD1. The germline gives CDR1 SGHNT, CDR2 YENEEA. V shed 1 base, J shed 5 bases, and the junction held 3 bases outside the gene matches. CDR3 size: 15 residues. CDR3 residues: CASSLAGQGDQPQHF. The CDR3 nucleotides are TGTGCCAGCAGCTTAGCGGGACAGGGAGATCAGCCCCAGCATTTT.

J is TRBJ2-1 and V is TRBV11-2; the D gene is possibly TRBD2 (5 bases). V was cut by 1 base and J by 4 bases, with 8 bases left in between. The CDR3 contains 14 residues. From germline, CDR1 is SGHAT and CDR2 FQNNGV. CDR3 sequence: CASSLVSGYNEQFF. The CDR3 DNA follows: TGTGCCAGCAGCTTAGTATCGGGATACAATGAGCAGTTCTTC. The entire variable domain, with the rest obtained from reference TRBV11-2 and TRBJ2-1, is as follows: EAGVAQSPRYKIIEKRQSVAFWCNPISGHATLYWYQQILGQGPKLLIQFQNNGVVDDSQLPKDRFSAERLKGVDSTLKIQPAKLEDSAVYLCASSLVSGYNEQFFGPGTRLTVL.

The V call is TRBV5-1, the J call TRBJ2-7; the D is unclear. V shed 0 bases and J shed 4 bases, with 11 bases lying between them. The CDR3 loop spans 14 amino acids. Looked up from germline, CDR1 is SGHRS and CDR2 is YFSETQ. The CDR3 spells CASSLVIQTYEQYF. The CDR3, as DNA: TGCGCCAGCAGCTTGGTCATACAGACGTACGAGCAGTACTTC.

This clone was picked up a small number of times. V is TRBV29-1 and J is TRBJ1-1, with no clear D. Germline loops: CDR1 SQVTM, CDR2 ANQGSEA. Trimming took 0 bases from V and 11 from J, leaving 10 bases between them. The CDR3 is 11 residues long. CDR3 loop: CSVEEPGRAFF. CDR3 DNA: TGCAGCGTTGAAGAGCCAGGTCGGGCTTTCTTT.